Listed here are 18 T cell receptor beta chains from one sample, sequenced in a study of blood T cell repertoires in COVID-19. Clones were sequenced by immunoSEQ multiplex PCR, and TCRdb holds only the in-frame ones, with some missing. Here the sample spans under 200,000 clones, over 75% being singletons. Sequencing was done on a sample of PBMCs or T cells enriched from blood (not recorded which). The receptors come from a woman aged 45-59 years who had recovered from COVID-19.

This chain joins TRBV11-3 and TRBJ1-2, with 9 bases fitting TRBD1. Germline lookup yields CDR1 SGHNT and CDR2 YENEEA. The length of the CDR3 is 15 residues. V shed 5 bases, J shed 3 bases, and the junction held 7 bases outside the gene matches. CDR3 sequence (DNA): TGTGCCAGCAGCCCAGGGGGACAGGGAGACTATGGCTACACCTTC. Protein sequence: CASSPGGQGDYGYTF.

CDR3 region: CASSRGTEAFF. DNA of the CDR3: TGTGCCAGCAGCCGAGGGACTGAAGCTTTCTTT. This chain links TRBV6-2 or TRBV6-3 with TRBJ1-1; D remains ambiguous. Trimming removed 6 bases from V and 5 bases from J, with 7 bases in between. CDR1 and CDR2 from the germline V gene are MNHEY and SVGEGT. The CDR3 contains 11 residues.

The chain couples TRBV5-4 to TRBJ1-2, with a weak D call TRBD1 (5 bases). From germline, CDR1 is SGHNT and CDR2 YYREEE (reference sequence). Trimming pared 4 bases from V and 0 bases from J, leaving 13 bases between. This CDR3 contains 15 residues. CDR3 nucleotides: TGTGCCAGCAGCACAGGTACCTTAGCTAACTATGGCTACACCTTC. It yields the protein CASSTGTLANYGYTF.

This chain uses TRBV6-5 with TRBJ2-2, with D tentatively TRBD2 (6 bases). This CDR3 has 14 amino acids. The germline V and J ends were trimmed by 6 bases and 1 base, with 9 bases remaining between them. Germline V gene sequence: CDR1 MNHEY, CDR2 SVGAGI. In nucleotides, the CDR3 is TGTGCCAGCAGCTCCGGGGGGAACACCGGGGAGCTGTTTTTT. It codes for CASSSGGNTGELFF.

The V gene is TRBV11-2, the J gene TRBJ1-1; TRBD1 agrees at 9 bases. Trimming at V came to 1 base and at J to 4 bases, leaving 13 bases not matched to a gene. The CDR3 has 18 amino acids. Germline CDR1 SGHAT, CDR2 FQNNGV. The CDR3 DNA reads TGTGCCAGCAGCTTAGGGCGGGGCACAGGGGGCGCATCCACTGAAGCTTTCTTT. Protein product: CASSLGRGTGGASTEAFF.

The chain carries TRBV27 and TRBJ1-5, with a possible D match to TRBD1 (5 bases). The CDR3 has 13 residues. Germline CDR1 is MNHEY and CDR2 is SMNVEV (reference sequence). The V gene lost 5 bases and the J gene lost 6 bases, with 11 bases spanning the gap. The CDR3 DNA reads TGTGCCAGCAGTGGGGGGTTGGGTCAGCCCCAGCATTTT. Translating gives CASSGGLGQPQHF.

The rearrangement uses TRBV15 and TRBJ1-1; a possible D gene is TRBD1 (6 bases). CDR3 size: 15 residues. Germline values: CDR1 LNHNV, CDR2 YYDKDF (reference sequence). The germline V and J ends were trimmed by 0 bases and 10 bases, with 18 bases remaining between them. CDR3 bases: TGTGCCACCAGCAGAGATCTGGCGGGGGGCGGCGGAGCTTTCTTT. It specifies CATSRDLAGGGGAFF.

The V gene is TRBV7-8, the J gene TRBJ1-3; tentatively, D is TRBD1 (6 bases). Trimming pared 1 base from V and 1 base from J, leaving 8 bases between. CDR3 length equals 15 residues. Germline lookup yields CDR1 SGHVS and CDR2 FQNEAQ. The chain's CDR3 is CASSLDGTSGNTIYF. The DNA of the CDR3 is TGTGCCAGCAGCTTAGACGGGACATCTGGAAACACCATATATTTT.

The V call is TRBV9, the J call TRBJ1-5; D unclear. Germline V CDR1 and CDR2: SGDLS, YYNGEE. Deletions cut 1 base from V and 4 bases from J, with 9 bases between. There are 14 residues in the CDR3. CDR3 nucleotides: TGTGCCAGCAGCGTATCGGGAACGAATCAGCCCCAGCATTTT. Translation: CASSVSGTNQPQHF. The variable domain in full, with the rest retrieved from reference TRBV9 and TRBJ1-5, is DSGVTQTPKHLITATGQRVTLRCSPRSGDLSVYWYQQSLDQGLQFLIQYYNGEERAKGNILERFSAQQFPDLHSELNLSSLELGDSALYFCASSVSGTNQPQHFGDGTRLSIL.

The V and J genes are TRBV18 and TRBJ1-5; D is uncertain. CDR1 KGHSH and CDR2 LQKENI come from the germline V gene. The V end was cut by 6 bases, the J end by 0 bases, with 9 bases between. This CDR3 comprises 14 residues. The CDR3 here is CASSPTYSNQPQHF. The CDR3 nucleotides are TGTGCCAGCTCCCCAACATATAGCAATCAGCCCCAGCATTTT.

V is TRBV6-5 and J is TRBJ2-7; tentatively, D is TRBD1 (6 bases). This CDR3 spans 14 amino acids. Trimming took 6 bases from V and 3 from J, leaving 15 bases between them. The V gene's germline CDR1 is MNHEY and CDR2 SVGAGI. This chain's CDR3 is CASSRSQGSYEQYF. CDR3 coding DNA: TGTGCCAGCAGCCGATCACAGGGTAGCTACGAGCAGTACTTC.

This chain uses TRBV5-1 with TRBJ2-3, with 7 bases aligning to TRBD1. From germline, CDR1 is SGHRS and CDR2 YFSETQ. This CDR3 is 16 amino acids long. The junction had 12 bases not matched to a gene; V was cut back by 4 bases and J by 4 bases. The CDR3 loop is CASSPPENRGPDTQYF. In DNA, the CDR3 is TGCGCCAGCAGCCCTCCGGAGAACAGGGGTCCAGATACGCAGTATTTT.

J is TRBJ1-6 and V is TRBV24-1, with D possibly TRBD1 on 6 matching bases. CDR3 length: 18 amino acids. Germline values: CDR1 KGHDR, CDR2 SFDVKD. With 8 bases removed from V and 9 bases from J, the gap between germline ends came to 28 bases. Here the CDR3 DNA reads TGTGCCACCAAGACCGGGGGGGGCGCGGTGACCCAGGGTTCACCCCTCCACTTT. Translated, it gives CATKTGGGAVTQGSPLHF.

The sample holds a few counts of this clone. The chain recombines TRBV13 with TRBJ2-1; D is possibly TRBD2 (5 bases). Germline loops: CDR1 PRHDT, CDR2 FYEKMQ (reference sequence). This CDR3 contains 14 residues. Trimming removed 5 bases from V and 1 base from J, with 9 bases in between. CDR3 loop: CASSGRLSYNEQFF. In DNA, the CDR3 is TGTGCCAGCAGCGGTAGACTATCCTACAATGAGCAGTTCTTC.

J is TRBJ2-7 and V is TRBV29-1; the D gene is possibly TRBD1 (5 bases). The germline CDR1 and CDR2 sequences are SQVTM and ANQGSEA. The length of the CDR3 is 12 residues. V was cut by 8 bases and J by 3 bases, with 14 bases left in between. The CDR3 sequence is CSITWGSYEQYF. The CDR3 DNA reads as TGCAGCATCACCTGGGGCAGCTACGAGCAGTACTTC.

The rearrangement links TRBV11-2 to TRBJ2-5; a weak D match, TRBD2 (6 bases). The CDR3 is made up of 16 amino acids. Germline CDR1 is SGHAT and CDR2 is FQNNGV. V was trimmed by 5 bases and J by 5 bases, leaving 21 bases between them. CDR3 nucleotides: TGTGCCAGCAGCGCGGGAATTTTTGCGGTCAGGGAGACCCAGTACTTC. It yields the protein CASSAGIFAVRETQYF. Drawing the rest from reference TRBV11-2 and TRBJ2-5, the complete variable domain is EAGVAQSPRYKIIEKRQSVAFWCNPISGHATLYWYQQILGQGPKLLIQFQNNGVVDDSQLPKDRFSAERLKGVDSTLKIQPAKLEDSAVYLCASSAGIFAVRETQYFGPGTRLLVL.

The CDR3 loop is CASSQDRDTEAFF. The CDR3 DNA follows: TGTGCCAGCAGCCAAGATCGGGACACTGAAGCTTTCTTT. This rearrangement joins TRBV4-2 to TRBJ1-1; unclear D gene. CDR1 LGHNA and CDR2 YNFKEQ come from the germline V gene. The CDR3 sequence is 13 residues long. The V and J ends lost 0 bases and 3 bases respectively, with 5 bases between them.

The V gene is TRBV4-2, the J gene TRBJ2-7; tentative D call: TRBD1 (5 bases). Trimming took 4 bases from V and 0 from J, leaving 19 bases between them. This CDR3 spans 17 amino acids. Germline loops: CDR1 LGHNA, CDR2 YNFKEQ. The CDR3 here is CASSRDLGGAASYEQYF. The CDR3, as DNA: TGTGCCAGCAGCCGAGACTTAGGTGGGGCGGCCTCCTACGAGCAGTACTTC.